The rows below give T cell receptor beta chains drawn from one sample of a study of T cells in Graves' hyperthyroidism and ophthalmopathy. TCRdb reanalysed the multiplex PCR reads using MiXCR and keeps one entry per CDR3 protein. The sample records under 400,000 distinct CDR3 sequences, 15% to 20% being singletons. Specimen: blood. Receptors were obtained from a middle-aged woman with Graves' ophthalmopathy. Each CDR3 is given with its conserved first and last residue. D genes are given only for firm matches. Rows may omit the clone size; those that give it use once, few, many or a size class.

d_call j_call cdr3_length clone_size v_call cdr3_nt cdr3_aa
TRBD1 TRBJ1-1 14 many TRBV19 TGTGCCAGTAGTCCACAGGGGATGAACACTGAAGCTTTCTTT CASSPQGMNTEAFF
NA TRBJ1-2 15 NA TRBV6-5 TGTGCCAGCAGTTACTCGCGGGACGGAATCTATGGCTACACCTTC CASSYSRDGIYGYTF
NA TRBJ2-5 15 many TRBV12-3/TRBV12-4 TGTGCCAGCAGTTTAGGGGCTCTACCCAGCGAGACCCAGTACTTC CASSLGALPSETQYF
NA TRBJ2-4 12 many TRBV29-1 TGCAGCGTTAGGGGGGCCAAAAACATTCAGTACTTC CSVRGAKNIQYF
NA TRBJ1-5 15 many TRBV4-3 TGCGCCAGCAGCCGACGTGGGAGGGAGCGGCAGCCCCAGCATTTT CASSRRGRERQPQHF
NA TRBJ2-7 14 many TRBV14 TGTGCCAGCAGCCCGAGACTTAGGAGACACGAGCAGTACTTC CASSPRLRRHEQYF
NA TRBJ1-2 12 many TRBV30 TGTGCCTGGAGCGTCGGGACCGGTGGCTACACCTTC CAWSVGTGGYTF
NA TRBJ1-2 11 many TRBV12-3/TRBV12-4 TGTGCCAGCAGCGACGCATGGGGCTACACCTTC CASSDAWGYTF
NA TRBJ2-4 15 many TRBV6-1 TGTGCCAGCAGTGCAGGGAGGGGGTCCAAAAACATTCAGTACTTC CASSAGRGSKNIQYF
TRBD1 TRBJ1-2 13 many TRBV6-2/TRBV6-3 TGTGCCAGCACTACGACAGGGGAGAATGGCTACACCTTC CASTTTGENGYTF
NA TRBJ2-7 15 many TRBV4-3 TGCGCCAGCAGCCAAGAACTAGTGGGTTCCTACGAGCAGTACTTC CASSQELVGSYEQYF
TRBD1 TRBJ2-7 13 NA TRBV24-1 TGTGCCACCGCCAACAGGGGGAACTACGAGCAGTACTTC CATANRGNYEQYF
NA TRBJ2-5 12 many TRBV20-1 TGCAGTCCCCTCGGAGCGGGAGAGACCCAGTACTTC CSPLGAGETQYF
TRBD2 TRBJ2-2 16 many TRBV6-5 TGTGCCAGCAGTTACTCGCGGGGGGTAGCCACCGGGGAGCTGTTTTTT CASSYSRGVATGELFF
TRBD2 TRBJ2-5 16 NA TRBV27 TGTGCCAGCAAGGTAGGGCGGGAGTATTCGGTGGAGACCCAGTACTTC CASKVGREYSVETQYF
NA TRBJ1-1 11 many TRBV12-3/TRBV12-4 TGTGCCAGCAGCTGGGACCGTGAAGCTTTCTTT CASSWDREAFF
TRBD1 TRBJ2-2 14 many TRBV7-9 TGTGCCAGTACGGACAGGGGAGAAACCGGGGAGCTGTTTTTT CASTDRGETGELFF
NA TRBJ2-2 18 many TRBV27 TGTGCCAGCAGTCCCACTAGCAGTTGGGCCGCGAACACCGGGGAGCTGTTTTTT CASSPTSSWAANTGELFF
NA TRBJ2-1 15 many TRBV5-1 TGCGCCAGCAGCTTGGCGGGAGAGCTGGGCAATGAGCAGTTCTTC CASSLAGELGNEQFF
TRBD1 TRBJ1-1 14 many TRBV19 TGTGCCAGTAAGCAGGGGGGCTTGAACACTGAAGCTTTCTTT CASKQGGLNTEAFF
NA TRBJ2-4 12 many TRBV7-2 TGTGCCAGCAGCTTACAGCAAAACATTCAGTACTTC CASSLQQNIQYF
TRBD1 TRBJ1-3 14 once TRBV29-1 TGCAGCGTTGACGAAGGACAGGGCCCAAACACCATATATTTT CSVDEGQGPNTIYF
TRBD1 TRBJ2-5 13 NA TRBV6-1 TGTGCCAGCAGAGGGACAGGGATGGAGACCCAGTACTTC CASRGTGMETQYF
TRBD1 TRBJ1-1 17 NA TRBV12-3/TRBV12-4 TGTGCCAGCAGTTGGGACAGGGGATTCGAAATGAACACTGAAGCTTTCTTT CASSWDRGFEMNTEAFF
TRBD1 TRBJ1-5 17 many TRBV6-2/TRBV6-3 TGTGCCAGCAGCCGCCGGGACAGGGGAATAATGGGTCAGCCCCAGCATTTT CASSRRDRGIMGQPQHF
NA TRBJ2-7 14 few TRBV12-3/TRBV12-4 TGTGCCAGCAGTTTTCACAGCGGCTACTACGAGCAGTACTTC CASSFHSGYYEQYF
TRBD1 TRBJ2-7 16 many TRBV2 TGTGCCAGCAGTGAGGGCCGGACAGGGGGAATCGACGAGCAGTACTTC CASSEGRTGGIDEQYF
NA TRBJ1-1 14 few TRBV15 TGTGCCACCAGCAGAGGGGTACCGGGCGCTGAAGCTTTCTTT CATSRGVPGAEAFF
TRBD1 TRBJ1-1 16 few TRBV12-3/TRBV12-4 TGTGCCAGCAGCGGACAGGGGAAGGGTTTGAGCACTGAAGCTTTCTTT CASSGQGKGLSTEAFF
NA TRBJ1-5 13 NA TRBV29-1 TGCAGCGTTGGGGAGGGTGGCGATCAGCCCCAGCATTTT CSVGEGGDQPQHF
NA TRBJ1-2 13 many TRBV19 TGTGCCAGTAGCCCGGCGGGGGCTTACGGCTACACCTTC CASSPAGAYGYTF
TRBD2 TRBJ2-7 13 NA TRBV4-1 TGCGCCAGCAGGGGACTAGGGGAATACGAGCAGTACTTC CASRGLGEYEQYF
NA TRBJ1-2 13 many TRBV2 TGTGCCAGCAGCCTCAACGATAACTATGGCTACACCTTC CASSLNDNYGYTF
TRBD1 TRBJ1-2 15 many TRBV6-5 TGTGCCAGCAGTGTATCGACAGGGTCTAACTATGGCTACACCTTC CASSVSTGSNYGYTF
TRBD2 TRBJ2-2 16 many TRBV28 TGTGCCAGCACACGACTAGCGGGACAACTCACCGGGGAGCTGTTTTTT CASTRLAGQLTGELFF
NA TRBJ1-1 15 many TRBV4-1 TGCGCCAGCAGCCAAGAACTCAGGGATACCGCTGAAGCTTTCTTT CASSQELRDTAEAFF
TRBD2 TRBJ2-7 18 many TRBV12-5 TGTGCTAGTGGTTTAACTTCACCGGGACTAGCGGGATCCTACGAGCAGTACTTC CASGLTSPGLAGSYEQYF
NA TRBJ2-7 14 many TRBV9 TGTGCCAGCTCAATGTCAGGATTCTCCTACGAGCAGTACTTC CASSMSGFSYEQYF
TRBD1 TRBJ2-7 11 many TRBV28 TGTGCCAGCAGCCGGGGACAGAAGCAGTACTTC CASSRGQKQYF
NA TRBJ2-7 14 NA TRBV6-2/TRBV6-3 TGTGCCAGCAGTTCCGGGGCAGGGAATCGCGAGCAGTACTTC CASSSGAGNREQYF
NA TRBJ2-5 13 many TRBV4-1 TGCGCCAGCAGCCAGCTAGCTCGCGAGACCCAGTACTTC CASSQLARETQYF
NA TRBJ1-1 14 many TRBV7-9 TGTGCCAGCAGCCTGGGACTTTTGAACACTGAAGCTTTCTTT CASSLGLLNTEAFF
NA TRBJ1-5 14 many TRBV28 TGTGCCAGCAGTCCTCCCTTAAGCAATCAGCCCCAGCATTTT CASSPPLSNQPQHF
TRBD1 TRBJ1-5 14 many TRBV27 TGTGCCAGCAAACCACAGGGGGGCAATCAGCCCCAGCATTTT CASKPQGGNQPQHF
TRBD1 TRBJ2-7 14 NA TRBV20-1 TGCAGTGCCGAGAGAGACAGGGGATACTACGAGCAGTACTTC CSAERDRGYYEQYF
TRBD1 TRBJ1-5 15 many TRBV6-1 TGTGCCAGCAGTGAAGAGCAGGGGGGGGCTCAGCCCCAGCATTTT CASSEEQGGAQPQHF
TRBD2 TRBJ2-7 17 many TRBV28 TGTGCCAGCAGTACCCTGGGACTAGCGGAAAACCTCTACGAGCAGTACTTC CASSTLGLAENLYEQYF
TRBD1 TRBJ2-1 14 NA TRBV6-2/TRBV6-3 TGTGCCAGCAGTTACCGGGACAGGGGACATGAGCAGTTCTTC CASSYRDRGHEQFF
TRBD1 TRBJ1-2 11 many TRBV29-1 TGCAGCGTTAGGACAGGTCTTGGCTACACCTTC CSVRTGLGYTF
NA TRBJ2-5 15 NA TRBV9 TGTGCCAGCAGCCCCCCCGGGACTTCGAGGGAGACCCAGTACTTC CASSPPGTSRETQYF
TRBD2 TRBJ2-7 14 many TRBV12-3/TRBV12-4 TGTGCCAGCAGGGGACTAGCGGGGAACTACGAGCAGTACTTC CASRGLAGNYEQYF
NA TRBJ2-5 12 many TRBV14 TGTGCCAGCAGTTGGGCTTCAGGGACCCAGTACTTC CASSWASGTQYF
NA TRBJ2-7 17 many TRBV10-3 TGTGCCACCACTCCAATCTCGGCGGGAAGGAGCTCCTACGAGCAGTACTTC CATTPISAGRSSYEQYF
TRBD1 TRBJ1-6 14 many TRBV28 TGTGCCAGCAGTCACGACAGGGAATATTCACCCCTCCACTTT CASSHDREYSPLHF